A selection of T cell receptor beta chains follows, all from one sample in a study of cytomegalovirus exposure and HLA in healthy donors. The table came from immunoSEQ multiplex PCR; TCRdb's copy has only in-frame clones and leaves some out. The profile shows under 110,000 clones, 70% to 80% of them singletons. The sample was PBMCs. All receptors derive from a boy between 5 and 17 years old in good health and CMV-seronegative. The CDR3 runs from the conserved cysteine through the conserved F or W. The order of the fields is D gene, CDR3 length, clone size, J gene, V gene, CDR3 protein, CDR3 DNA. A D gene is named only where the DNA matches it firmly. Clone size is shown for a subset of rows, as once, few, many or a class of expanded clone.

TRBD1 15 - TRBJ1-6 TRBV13 CASSLRDRINSPLHF TGTGCCAGCAGCCTACGGGACAGGATAAATTCACCCCTCCACTTT
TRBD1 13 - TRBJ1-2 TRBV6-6 CASSYGTVQGYTF TGTGCCAGCAGTTACGGGACAGTACAAGGCTACACCTTC
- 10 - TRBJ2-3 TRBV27 CAKTACTQYF TGTGCCAAAACAGCCTGTACGCAGTATTTT
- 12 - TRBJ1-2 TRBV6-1 CASSSYRAGYTF TGTGCCAGCAGTTCCTACAGGGCTGGCTACACCTTC
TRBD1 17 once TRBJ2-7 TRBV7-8 CASSFTPQRTGGYEQYF TGTGCCAGCAGCTTTACCCCCCAGAGGACAGGGGGGTACGAGCAGTACTTC
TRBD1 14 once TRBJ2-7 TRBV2 CASSGDRSSYEQYF TGTGCCAGCAGTGGGGACAGGAGCTCCTACGAGCAGTACTTC
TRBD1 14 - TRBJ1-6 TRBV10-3 CAIRVGTGVSPLHF TGTGCCATCCGCGTAGGGACAGGGGTTTCACCCCTCCACTTT
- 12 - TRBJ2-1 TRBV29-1 CSVEEGTVLQFF TGCAGCGTTGAGGAAGGGACTGTACTGCAGTTCTTC
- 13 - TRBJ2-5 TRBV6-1 CASSPDMGETQYF TGTGCCAGCAGTCCTGACATGGGAGAGACCCAGTACTTC
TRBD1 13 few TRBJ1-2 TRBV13 CASSSLDRAGYTF TGTGCCAGCAGCTCGTTGGACAGGGCTGGCTACACCTTC
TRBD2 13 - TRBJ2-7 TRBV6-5 CASMGGVLDEQYF TGTGCCAGCATGGGGGGGGTACTCGACGAGCAGTACTTC
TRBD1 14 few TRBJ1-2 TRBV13 CASSRDRGDYGYTF TGTGCCAGCAGCCGCGACAGGGGAGACTATGGCTACACCTTC
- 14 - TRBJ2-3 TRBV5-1 CASRLDPSTDTQYF TGCGCCAGCAGACTAGACCCGAGCACAGATACGCAGTATTTT
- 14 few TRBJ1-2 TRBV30 CAWSSVTGSGGYTF TGTGCCTGGAGTAGTGTAACAGGGTCAGGGGGCTACACCTTC
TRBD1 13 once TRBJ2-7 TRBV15 CATSRDRGREQYF TGTGCCACCAGCAGAGACAGGGGGCGCGAGCAGTACTTC
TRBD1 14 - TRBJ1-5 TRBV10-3 CAISDRDRFQPQHF TGTGCCATCAGTGATCGGGACAGGTTTCAGCCCCAGCATTTT
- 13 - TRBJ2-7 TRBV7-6 CASSPTATYEQYF TGTGCCAGCAGCCCAACAGCTACCTACGAGCAGTACTTC
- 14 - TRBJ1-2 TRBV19 CASSIVGRNYGYTF TGTGCCAGTAGTATAGTCGGCAGGAACTATGGCTACACCTTC
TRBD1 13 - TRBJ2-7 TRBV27 CASSSGQTYEQYF TGTGCCAGCAGTTCGGGACAGACTTACGAGCAGTACTTC
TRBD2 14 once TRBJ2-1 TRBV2 CASSDLAGSNEQFF TGTGCCAGCAGTGATCTAGCGGGGTCCAATGAGCAGTTCTTC
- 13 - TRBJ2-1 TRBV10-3 CAITPTPDNEQFF TGTGCCATCACCCCGACACCTGACAATGAGCAGTTCTTC